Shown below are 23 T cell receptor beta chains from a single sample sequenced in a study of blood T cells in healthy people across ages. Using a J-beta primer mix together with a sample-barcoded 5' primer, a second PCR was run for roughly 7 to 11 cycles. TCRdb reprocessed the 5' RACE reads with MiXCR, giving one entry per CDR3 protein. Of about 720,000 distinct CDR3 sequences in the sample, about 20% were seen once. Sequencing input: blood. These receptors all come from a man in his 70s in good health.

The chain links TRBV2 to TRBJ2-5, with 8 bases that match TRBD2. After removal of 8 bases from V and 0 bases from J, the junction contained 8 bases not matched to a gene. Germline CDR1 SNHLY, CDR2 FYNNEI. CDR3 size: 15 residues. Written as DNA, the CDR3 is TGTGCCAGCGGGAGACTAGCGCTGTACCAAGAGACCCAGTACTTC. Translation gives CASGRLALYQETQYF.

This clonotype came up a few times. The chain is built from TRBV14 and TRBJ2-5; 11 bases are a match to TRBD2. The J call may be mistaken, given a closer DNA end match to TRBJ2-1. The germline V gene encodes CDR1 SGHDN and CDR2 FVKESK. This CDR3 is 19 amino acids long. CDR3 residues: CASGAPGRNLAGGSVEQFF. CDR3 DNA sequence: TGTGCCAGCGGAGCCCCCGGCAGGAACTTAGCGGGGGGGTCAGTTGAGCAGTTCTTC.

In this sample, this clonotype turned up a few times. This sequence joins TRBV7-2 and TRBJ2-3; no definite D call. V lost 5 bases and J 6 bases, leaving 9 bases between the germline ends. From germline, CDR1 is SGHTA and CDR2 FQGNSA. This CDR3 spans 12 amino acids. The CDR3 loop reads CASSRSRDTQYF. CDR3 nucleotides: TGTGCCAGCAGCCGTAGTCGCGATACGCAGTATTTT.

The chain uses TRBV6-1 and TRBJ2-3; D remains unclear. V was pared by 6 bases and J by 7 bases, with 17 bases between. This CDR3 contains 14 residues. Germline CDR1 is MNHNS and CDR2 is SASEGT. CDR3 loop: CASSLPVAVNTQYF. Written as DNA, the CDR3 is TGTGCCAGCAGCCTCCCGGTTGCAGTAAATACGCAGTATTTT.

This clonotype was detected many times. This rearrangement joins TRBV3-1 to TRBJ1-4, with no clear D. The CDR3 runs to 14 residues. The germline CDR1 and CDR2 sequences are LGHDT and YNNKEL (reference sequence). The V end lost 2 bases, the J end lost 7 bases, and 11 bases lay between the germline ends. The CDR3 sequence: CASSQLGEGEKLFF. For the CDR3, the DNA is TGTGCCAGCAGCCAACTCGGCGAAGGTGAAAAACTGTTTTTT.

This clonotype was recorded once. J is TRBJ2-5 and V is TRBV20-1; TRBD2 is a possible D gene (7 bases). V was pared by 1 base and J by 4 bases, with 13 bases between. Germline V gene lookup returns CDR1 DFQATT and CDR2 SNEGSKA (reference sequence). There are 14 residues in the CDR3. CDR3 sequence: CSARVTGGGETQYF. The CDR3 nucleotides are TGCAGTGCTAGAGTTACGGGGGGCGGAGAGACCCAGTACTTC.

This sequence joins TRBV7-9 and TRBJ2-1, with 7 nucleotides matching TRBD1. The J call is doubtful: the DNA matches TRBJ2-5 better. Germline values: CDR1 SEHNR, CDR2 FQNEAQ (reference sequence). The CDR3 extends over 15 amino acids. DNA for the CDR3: TGTGCCAGCAGCTTAAGGGACAGTGGGGCAGAGACCCAGTACTTC. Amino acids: CASSLRDSGAETQYF.

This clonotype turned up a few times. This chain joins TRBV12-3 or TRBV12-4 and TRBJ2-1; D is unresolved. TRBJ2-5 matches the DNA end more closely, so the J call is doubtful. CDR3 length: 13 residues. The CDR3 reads CASSWVLRETQYF. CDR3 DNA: TGTGCCAGCAGTTGGGTTCTCCGAGAGACCCAGTACTTC.

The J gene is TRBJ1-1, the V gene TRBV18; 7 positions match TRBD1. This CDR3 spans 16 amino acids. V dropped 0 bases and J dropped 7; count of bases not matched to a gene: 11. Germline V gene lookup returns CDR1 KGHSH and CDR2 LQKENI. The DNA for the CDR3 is TGTGCCAGCTCACCACCGGTTACAGGGGCTATCGGTGAAGCTTTCTTT. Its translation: CASSPPVTGAIGEAFF.

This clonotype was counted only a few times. The chain's CDR3 is CASATSGAQREQFF. CDR3 nucleotides: TGTGCCAGCGCCACTAGCGGGGCTCAACGGGAGCAGTTCTTC. The V and J genes are TRBV6-5 and TRBJ2-5; 10 bases map to TRBD2. The end of the DNA is better explained by TRBJ2-1, so the J call may be wrong. The CDR3 has 14 residues. Germline V gives CDR1 MNHEY, CDR2 SVGAGI.

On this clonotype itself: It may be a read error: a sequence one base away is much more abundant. The CDR3 loop is CSVDKGKTEAFF. CDR3 DNA sequence: TGCAGCGTTGATAAGGGGAAGACTGAAGCTTTCTTT. The V call is TRBV29-1, the J call TRBJ1-1; maybe TRBD1 (5 bases). Deletions cut 3 bases from V and 5 bases from J, with 10 bases between. Germline V lookup: CDR1 SQVTM, CDR2 ANQGSEA. The CDR3 is 12 residues long. The variable domain in full, completed from reference TRBV29-1 and TRBJ1-1, reads SAVISQKPSRDICQRGTSLTIQCQVDSQVTMMFWYRQQPGQSLTLIATANQGSEATYESGFVIDKFPISRPNLTFSTLTVSNMSPEDSSIYLCSVDKGKTEAFFGQGTRLTVV.

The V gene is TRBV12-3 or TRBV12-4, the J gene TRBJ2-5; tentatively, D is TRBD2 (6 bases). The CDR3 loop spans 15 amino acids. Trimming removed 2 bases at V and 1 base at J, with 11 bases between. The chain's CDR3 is CASSLRGVGQETQYF. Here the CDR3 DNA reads TGTGCCAGCAGTTTACGCGGGGTAGGCCAAGAGACCCAGTACTTC.

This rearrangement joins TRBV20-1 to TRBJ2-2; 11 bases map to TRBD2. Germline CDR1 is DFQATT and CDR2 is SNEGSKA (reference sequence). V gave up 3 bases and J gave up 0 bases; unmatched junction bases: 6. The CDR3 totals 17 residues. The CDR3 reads CSARRLAGYANTGELFF. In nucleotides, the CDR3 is TGCAGTGCTAGGAGACTAGCGGGATACGCGAACACCGGGGAGCTGTTTTTT.

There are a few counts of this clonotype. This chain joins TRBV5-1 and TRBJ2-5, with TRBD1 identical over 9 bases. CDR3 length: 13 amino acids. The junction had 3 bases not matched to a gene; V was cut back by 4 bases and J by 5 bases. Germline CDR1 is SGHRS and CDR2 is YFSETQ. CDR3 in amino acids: CASSGQGLETQYF. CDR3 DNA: TGCGCCAGCAGCGGACAGGGGTTGGAGACCCAGTACTTC.

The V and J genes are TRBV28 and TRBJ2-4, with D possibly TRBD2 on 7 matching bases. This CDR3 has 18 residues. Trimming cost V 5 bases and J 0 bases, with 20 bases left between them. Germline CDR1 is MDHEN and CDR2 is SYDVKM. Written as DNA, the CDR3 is TGTGCCAGCAGTCCGACCGCGGGGGCGGCCTTAGCCAAAAACATTCAGTACTTC. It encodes CASSPTAGAALAKNIQYF.

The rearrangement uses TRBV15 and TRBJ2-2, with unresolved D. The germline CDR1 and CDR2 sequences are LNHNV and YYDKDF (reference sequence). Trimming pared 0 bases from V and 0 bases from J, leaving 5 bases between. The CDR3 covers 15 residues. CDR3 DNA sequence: TGTGCCACCAGCAGAGATCCGACGAACACCGGGGAGCTGTTTTTT. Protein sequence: CATSRDPTNTGELFF.

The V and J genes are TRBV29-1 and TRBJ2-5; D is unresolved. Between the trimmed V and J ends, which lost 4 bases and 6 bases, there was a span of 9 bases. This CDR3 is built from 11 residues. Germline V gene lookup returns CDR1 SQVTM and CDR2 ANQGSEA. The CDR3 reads CSVVREKTQYF. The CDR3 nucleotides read TGCAGCGTTGTTAGAGAGAAGACCCAGTACTTC.

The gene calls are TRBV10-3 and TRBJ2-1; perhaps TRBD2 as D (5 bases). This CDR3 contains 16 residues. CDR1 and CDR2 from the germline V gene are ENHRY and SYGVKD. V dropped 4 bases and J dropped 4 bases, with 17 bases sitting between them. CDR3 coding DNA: TGTGCCATCAGTGGGGATGGGCTAGCCCAGTACAATGAGCAGTTCTTC. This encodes CAISGDGLAQYNEQFF.

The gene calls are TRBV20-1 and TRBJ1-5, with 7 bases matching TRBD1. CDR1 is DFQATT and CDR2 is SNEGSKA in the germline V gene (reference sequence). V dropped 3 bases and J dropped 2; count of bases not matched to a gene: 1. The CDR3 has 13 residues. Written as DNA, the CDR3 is TGCAGTGCTAGTGACAGGGGCAATCAGCCCCAGCATTTT. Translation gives CSASDRGNQPQHF.

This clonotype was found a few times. DNA of the CDR3: TGCAGCGTAGAACAGGTCGGGACCTTC. Translating gives CSVEQVGTF. This chain connects TRBV29-1 to TRBJ1-2; TRBD1 is a possible D gene (5 bases). Between the trimmed V and J ends, which lost 6 bases and 14 bases, there was a span of 13 bases. The germline V gene encodes CDR1 SQVTM and CDR2 ANQGSEA. CDR3 size: 9 residues.

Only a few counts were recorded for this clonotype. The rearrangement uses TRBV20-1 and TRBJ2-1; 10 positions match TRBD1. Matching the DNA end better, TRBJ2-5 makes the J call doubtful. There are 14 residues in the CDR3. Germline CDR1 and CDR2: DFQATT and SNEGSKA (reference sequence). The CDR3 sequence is CSATPGTGVKTQYF. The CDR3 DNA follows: TGCAGTGCTACCCCCGGGACAGGGGTTAAGACCCAGTACTTC.

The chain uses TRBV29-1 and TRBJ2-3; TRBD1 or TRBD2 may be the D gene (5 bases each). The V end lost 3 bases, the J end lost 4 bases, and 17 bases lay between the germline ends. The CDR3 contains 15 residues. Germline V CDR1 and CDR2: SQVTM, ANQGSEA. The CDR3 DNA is TGCAGCGTTGACGAGGGACGAGAGGGGTCAGATACGCAGTATTTT. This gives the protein CSVDEGREGSDTQYF.

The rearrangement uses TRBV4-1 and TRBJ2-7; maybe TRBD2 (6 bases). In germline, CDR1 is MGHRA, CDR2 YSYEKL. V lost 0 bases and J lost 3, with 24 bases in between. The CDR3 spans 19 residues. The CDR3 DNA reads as TGCGCCAGCAGCCAAGATCGTGTGAACCGGGGGTACAGAGACTACGAGCAGTACTTC. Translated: CASSQDRVNRGYRDYEQYF.